This TCR beta chain was retrieved from a study of T cell repertoires in cytomegalovirus infection. Across the whole study: Evidence of both CMV infection and a matching HLA type came from public TCR beta signatures. Broader study findings: CMV-specific TCR beta clonotypes restricted by HLA-C were the ones dominating the ex vivo response. There were carriers of CMV plus the relevant HLA, and cumulative public TCR beta family frequency identified them.

This clonotype was observed many times. No antigen is known for it. TCRdb ran MiXCR on the reads and lists one entry per CDR3 protein. The sample yields roughly 310,000 distinct CDR3 sequences, 15% to 20% seen once. This CDR3 region has 15 residues. J lost 0 bases, V lost 5 bases, and 5 bases had no gene match. The V gene's germline CDR1 is SEHNR and CDR2 FQNEAQ (reference sequence). The receptor was isolated from a human donor in good health (CMV status not recorded). Some clones in this sample may be carry-over from other donors' samples. The sample taken for sequencing was PBMCs. The V gene is TRBV7-9, the J gene TRBJ2-3; 7 bases are a match to TRBD2. CDR3 bases: TGTGCCAGCAGCCCCGAAGCGGGGAGCACAGATACGCAGTATTTT. Residues: CASSPEAGSTDTQYF.